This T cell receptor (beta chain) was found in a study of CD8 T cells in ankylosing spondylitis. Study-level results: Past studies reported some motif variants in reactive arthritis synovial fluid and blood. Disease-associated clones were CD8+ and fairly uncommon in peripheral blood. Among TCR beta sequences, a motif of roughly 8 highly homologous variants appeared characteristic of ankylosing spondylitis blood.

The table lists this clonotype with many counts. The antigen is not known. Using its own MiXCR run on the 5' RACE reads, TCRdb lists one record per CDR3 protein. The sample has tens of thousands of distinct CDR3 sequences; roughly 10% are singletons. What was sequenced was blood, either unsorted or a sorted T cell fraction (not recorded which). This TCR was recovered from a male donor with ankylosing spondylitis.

The CDR3 DNA follows: TGCGCCAGCAGCCAGGTCATAGCGGAAAGGGGTTACAATGAGCAGTTCTTC. Its protein product is CASSQVIAERGYNEQFF. This chain links TRBV4-1 with TRBJ2-1; D is possibly TRBD2 (6 bases). The CDR3 is 17 residues long. In germline, CDR1 is MGHRA, CDR2 YSYEKL. The germline V and J ends were trimmed by 3 bases and 4 bases, with 19 bases remaining between them.